This TCR beta chain is from a study of OX40 agonist ivuxolimab in advanced cancers. V lost 8 bases and J lost 11, with 15 bases in between. The CDR3 length is 12 residues. Looked up from germline, CDR1 is SEHNR and CDR2 is FQNEAQ (reference sequence). The table came from immunoSEQ multiplex PCR; TCRdb's copy has only in-frame clones and leaves some out. The table has under 90,000 clones, approximately 94% seen once. The receptor was derived from an adult with an advanced solid tumor such as melanoma, head and neck, liver or kidney cancer. The V and J genes are TRBV7-9 and TRBJ2-2; no reliable D call. The specimen was CD4+ or CD8+ T cells sorted from blood, collected in a trial of the OX40 agonist ivuxolimab. This chain's CDR3 is CASSDPKFELFF. Written as DNA, the CDR3 is TGTGCCAGCTCGGACCCGAAATTCGAGCTGTTTTTT.